The next 32 T cell receptor beta chains were all read from a single sample in a study of cytomegalovirus exposure and HLA in healthy donors. The study ran its PCR with 60 Vbeta and 13 Jbeta primers. TCRdb's copy holds only in-frame clones and misses some; the assay was immunoSEQ multiplex PCR. The table lists 100,000 to 150,000 clones, around four fifths of them singletons. The sequencing input was PBMCs. Receptor source: a man between 25 and 39 years old in good health and CMV-seronegative.

This clone showed up just once. The chain uses TRBV7-2 and TRBJ2-3; tentatively, D is TRBD2 (7 bases). Germline CDR1 SGHTA, CDR2 FQGNSA. With 2 bases removed from V and 4 bases from J, the gap between germline ends came to 10 bases. The CDR3 is 14 residues long. The CDR3 DNA reads as TGTGCCAGCAGCTTAAGGGGGGGACCAGATACGCAGTATTTT. This gives the protein CASSLRGGPDTQYF. Supplemented by reference TRBV7-2 and TRBJ2-3, the full variable domain reads GAGVSQSPSNKVTEKGKDVELRCDPISGHTALYWYRQSLGQGLEFLIYFQGNSAPDKSGLPSDRFSAERTGGSVSTLTIQRTQQEDSAVYLCASSLRGGPDTQYFGPGTRLTVL.

The V and J genes are TRBV5-1 and TRBJ1-6; D is possibly TRBD1 (5 bases). Trimming took off 4 bases at V and 0 bases at J, with 29 bases between the two ends. Germline V gene sequence: CDR1 SGHRS, CDR2 YFSETQ. CDR3 length: 22 residues. The CDR3, as DNA: TGCGCCAGCAGCCCTAGGGGTCGAAAGGGGCAGCTGTCGCACTCCTATAATTCACCCCTCCACTTT. It encodes CASSPRGRKGQLSHSYNSPLHF.

The genes are TRBV7-9 and TRBJ1-3; D is possibly TRBD1 (5 bases). CDR3 length: 14 residues. Germline CDR1 reads SEHNR; CDR2 reads FQNEAQ (reference sequence). Trimming took off 4 bases at V and 0 bases at J, with 7 bases between the two ends. This chain's CDR3 is CASSSDSSGNTIYF. The DNA for the CDR3 is TGTGCCAGCAGCTCTGACAGCTCTGGAAACACCATATATTTT. Drawing the rest from reference TRBV7-9 and TRBJ1-3, the complete variable domain is DTGVSQNPRHKITKRGQNVTFRCDPISEHNRLYWYRQTLGQGPEFLTYFQNEAQLEKSRLLSDRFSAERPKGSFSTLEIQRTEQGDSAMYLCASSSDSSGNTIYFGEGSWLTVV.

The CDR3 reads CASSLISGGANEQFF. The CDR3 DNA reads TGCGCCAGCAGCTTGATAAGCGGGGGGGCGAATGAGCAGTTCTTC. J is TRBJ2-1 and V is TRBV5-1; 10 bases line up with TRBD2. There are 15 residues in the CDR3. V lost 1 base, J lost 7 bases, and 5 bases stayed unmatched. Per the germline V gene, CDR1 is SGHRS and CDR2 is YFSETQ.

This clone was picked up one time. The chain couples TRBV10-1 to TRBJ2-7; no clear D gene. The V gene's germline CDR1 is WNHNN and CDR2 SYGVQD (reference sequence). This CDR3 comprises 13 residues. V gave up 0 bases and J gave up 3 bases, with 6 bases separating them. In DNA form, the CDR3 reads TGCGCCAGCAGTGAGTCAAGTAGCTACGAGCAGTACTTC. Encoded protein: CASSESSSYEQYF.

The rearrangement uses TRBV28 and TRBJ2-5, with 9 bases matching TRBD1. Germline CDR1 and CDR2: MDHEN and SYDVKM. Germline trimming cut 5 bases from V and 6 bases from J; bases unmatched to any gene: 13. CDR3 length: 16 residues. As DNA, the CDR3 is TGTGCCAGCAGTCCCATGGGGGGGACAGGGTTCAAGACCCAGTACTTC. It is translated as CASSPMGGTGFKTQYF. Together with reference TRBV28 and TRBJ2-5, the CDR3 gives the full variable domain: DVKVTQSSRYLVKRTGEKVFLECVQDMDHENMFWYRQDPGLGLRLIYFSYDVKMKEKGDIPEGYSVSREKKERFSLILESASTNQTSMYLCASSPMGGTGFKTQYFGPGTRLLVL.

The genes are TRBV5-1 and TRBJ2-7; 8 bases are a match to TRBD1. V trimming: 0 bases; J trimming: 3 bases; junction bases outside the gene matches: 2. Looked up from germline, CDR1 is SGHRS and CDR2 is YFSETQ. The CDR3 has 14 amino acids. This chain's CDR3 is CASSLGTGGYEQYF. Written as DNA, the CDR3 is TGCGCCAGCAGCTTGGGTACAGGGGGCTACGAGCAGTACTTC.

The chain combines TRBV7-9 with TRBJ2-7, with D possibly matching TRBD1 (5 bases). This CDR3 is 14 amino acids long. The V end lost 7 bases, the J end lost 4 bases, and 17 bases lay between the germline ends. Germline CDR1 reads SEHNR; CDR2 reads FQNEAQ (reference sequence). The CDR3 DNA reads as TGTGCCAGCACCTCTCCGAAGACAGCTTACGAGCAGTACTTC. This translates into CASTSPKTAYEQYF.

The chain has TRBV6-1 and TRBJ1-1; maybe TRBD1 (6 bases). Germline CDR1 reads MNHNS; CDR2 reads SASEGT. The length of the CDR3 is 14 residues. Trimming cost V 6 bases and J 5 bases, with 16 bases left between them. CDR3: CASSLQGGVTEAFF. The DNA of the CDR3 is TGTGCCAGCAGCTTACAGGGAGGGGTTACTGAAGCTTTCTTT.

The chain combines TRBV5-1 with TRBJ2-7; D not resolved. V was clipped by 1 base and J by 5 bases, with 7 bases between them. Germline V CDR1 and CDR2: SGHRS, YFSETQ. This CDR3 comprises 12 residues. CDR3 DNA: TGCGCCAGCAGCTTGATGTCAGACGAGCAGTACTTC. It encodes CASSLMSDEQYF.

This clone was seen more than once but under ten times. The chain joins TRBV5-1 to TRBJ1-3, with 9 nucleotides matching TRBD1. Germline V gives CDR1 SGHRS, CDR2 YFSETQ. The length of the CDR3 is 15 residues. Trimming at V came to 4 bases and at J to 3 bases, leaving 5 bases not matched to a gene. The CDR3: CASSQDRGFGNTIYF. The CDR3 DNA follows: TGCGCCAGCAGCCAGGACAGGGGATTTGGAAACACCATATATTTT.

The rearrangement uses TRBV28 and TRBJ1-5; D unresolved. Per the germline V gene, CDR1 is MDHEN and CDR2 is SYDVKM. The CDR3 is made up of 15 amino acids. V was trimmed by 6 bases and J by 3 bases, leaving 15 bases between them. The CDR3 region is CASSLSSQVNQPQHF. The DNA for the CDR3 is TGTGCCAGCAGCCTTAGTAGTCAGGTCAATCAGCCCCAGCATTTT. The full variable domain, completed using reference TRBV28 and TRBJ1-5, is DVKVTQSSRYLVKRTGEKVFLECVQDMDHENMFWYRQDPGLGLRLIYFSYDVKMKEKGDIPEGYSVSREKKERFSLILESASTNQTSMYLCASSLSSQVNQPQHFGDGTRLSIL.

This sequence joins TRBV4-1 and TRBJ2-7; 7 nucleotides align to TRBD2. The CDR3 consists of 14 residues. Trimming at V came to 1 base and at J to 3 bases, leaving 3 bases not matched to a gene. Germline V gives CDR1 MGHRA, CDR2 YSYEKL. CDR3 in DNA: TGCGCCAGCAGCCAAGCTAGCGGCCACTACGAGCAGTACTTC. Translation: CASSQASGHYEQYF.

V is TRBV5-1 and J is TRBJ2-1, with 9 positions matching TRBD2. Germline-derived CDR1 and CDR2 are SGHRS and YFSETQ. J gave up 0 bases and V 4 bases, and 14 bases lay outside the gene matches. This CDR3 spans 19 amino acids. CDR3 in DNA: TGCGCCAGCAGCACCGGGCTAGCGGGGACTAAAAGCTCCTACAATGAGCAGTTCTTC. Encoded protein: CASSTGLAGTKSSYNEQFF.

V and J are TRBV5-4 and TRBJ1-1; the match to TRBD1 covers 9 bases. The V gene end was trimmed by 0 bases and the J gene end by 11 bases; junction bases not matched to a gene: 5. The CDR3 extends over 13 amino acids. Germline-derived CDR1 and CDR2 are SGHNT and YYREEE (reference sequence). DNA for the CDR3: TGTGCCAGCAGCTTGGGTGGGGACAGGGTGGCTTTCTTT. Its protein is CASSLGGDRVAFF.

As concerns this clone: One junction end disagrees with the germline gene, perhaps due to a read error. The chain carries TRBV7-9 and TRBJ2-3; 7 bases line up with TRBD2. The CDR3 loop spans 12 amino acids. Per the germline V gene, CDR1 is SEHNR and CDR2 is FQNEAQ (reference sequence). As DNA, the CDR3 is TGTGCCAGCAGCTTAGTAGCGGGCGCGTGGGATTTT. Translated, it gives CASSLVAGAWDF. Drawing the rest from reference TRBV7-9 and TRBJ2-3, the complete variable domain is DTGVSQNPRHKITKRGQNVTFRCDPISEHNRLYWYRQTLGQGPEFLTYFQNEAQLEKSRLLSDRFSAERPKGSFSTLEIQRTEQGDSAMYLCASSLVAGAWDFGPGTRLTVL.

V usage is TRBV9 and J usage is TRBJ2-5; tentatively, D is TRBD2 (6 bases). V was clipped by 3 bases and J by 4 bases, with 13 bases between them. The CDR3 is 14 residues long. Germline CDR1 reads SGDLS; CDR2 reads YYNGEE. CDR3 bases: TGTGCCAGCAGCGGAAGACTAGGCGGAGAGACCCAGTACTTC. Translating gives CASSGRLGGETQYF.

The V and J genes are TRBV4-2 and TRBJ2-5, with 11 bases aligning to TRBD2. Germline lookup yields CDR1 LGHNA and CDR2 YNFKEQ. CDR3 size: 18 residues. The V segment lost 4 bases and the J segment 2 bases; nucleotides outside the gene matches: 12. The CDR3: CASSRPGLAGGLQETQYF. CDR3 DNA: TGTGCCAGCAGCCGACCTGGGCTAGCGGGGGGTTTACAAGAGACCCAGTACTTC.

V is TRBV7-8 and J is TRBJ2-7; 9 bases fit TRBD1. J lost 1 base, V lost 5 bases, and 6 bases had no gene match. This CDR3 has 15 amino acids. Germline-derived CDR1 and CDR2 are SGHVS and FQNEAQ. CDR3 in amino acids: CASSNQGQGSYEQYF. The DNA for the CDR3 is TGTGCCAGCAGCAATCAGGGACAGGGTTCCTACGAGCAGTACTTC.

V usage is TRBV7-8 and J usage is TRBJ1-1; D is perhaps TRBD1 (6 bases). The CDR3 contains 12 residues. The germline CDR1 and CDR2 sequences are SGHVS and FQNEAQ. Trimming left V 5 bases short and J 6 bases short, with 10 bases between. The DNA for the CDR3 is TGTGCCAGCAGCAGGGGGTTCGCTGAAGCTTTCTTT. This translates into CASSRGFAEAFF.

This clone was detected only once. This chain links TRBV11-1 with TRBJ2-7; the D is unclear. The germline CDR1 and CDR2 sequences are SGHAT and FQDESV (reference sequence). Trimming shortened V by 0 bases and J by 6 bases, and 9 bases separated the two germline ends. CDR3 length: 13 amino acids. The CDR3 is CASSLAREIEQYF. The CDR3 nucleotides are TGTGCCAGCAGCTTAGCGCGCGAGATCGAGCAGTACTTC.

The J gene is TRBJ2-7, the V gene TRBV30; D is possibly TRBD2 (6 bases). Deletions cut 0 bases from V and 3 bases from J, with 15 bases between. The CDR3 is 15 residues long. CDR1 is GTSNPN and CDR2 is SVGIG in the germline V gene (reference sequence). As DNA, the CDR3 is TGTGCCTGGAGTGTACGGGGCGGGGTAAACTACGAGCAGTACTTC. As protein: CAWSVRGGVNYEQYF.

V and J are TRBV28 and TRBJ2-7, with TRBD2 matching over 7 bases. J lost 6 bases, V lost 5 bases, and 7 bases had no gene match. Germline CDR1 reads MDHEN; CDR2 reads SYDVKM. This CDR3 has 13 residues. Written as DNA, the CDR3 is TGTGCCAGCAGTACAGCTGGGAGGGGCGAGCAGTACTTC. The encoded protein is CASSTAGRGEQYF.

This chain connects TRBV5-1 to TRBJ2-7, with 10 bases aligning to TRBD2. The CDR3 loop spans 15 amino acids. The V and J ends lost 2 bases and 1 base, in that order; junction bases with no gene match: 3. The germline V gene encodes CDR1 SGHRS and CDR2 YFSETQ. CDR3 protein: CASSLGTSVSYEQYF. The CDR3 nucleotides are TGCGCCAGCAGCTTAGGGACTAGCGTGTCCTACGAGCAGTACTTC.

This chain joins TRBV7-2 and TRBJ2-7; maybe TRBD2 (5 bases). V lost 2 bases, J lost 5 bases, and 16 bases lay in between. CDR1 is SGHTA, CDR2 FQGNSA, per germline. The CDR3 totals 15 residues. CDR3 nucleotide sequence: TGTGCCAGCAGCTTATTATCCCCAGGAGGTAACGAGCAGTACTTC. Encoded protein: CASSLLSPGGNEQYF.

This clone was seen only a few times. This CDR3 is CASSEAAGANEKLFF. CDR3 sequence (DNA): TGTGCCAGCAGTGAGGCGGCAGGGGCGAATGAAAAACTGTTTTTT. The chain joins TRBV6-1 to TRBJ1-4, with D perhaps matching TRBD1 (6 bases). CDR1 is MNHNS and CDR2 is SASEGT in the germline V gene. The V gene lost 3 bases and the J gene lost 5 bases, with 13 bases spanning the gap. This CDR3 is 15 amino acids long.

This clone was observed once. The chain is built from TRBV30 and TRBJ2-6; TRBD2 is a possible D gene (6 bases). CDR3 length: 17 amino acids. Germline-derived CDR1 and CDR2 are GTSNPN and SVGIG (reference sequence). The V end lost 1 base, the J end lost 4 bases, and 17 bases lay between the germline ends. CDR3: CAWSATRSAPGANVLTF. The CDR3 DNA sequence: TGTGCCTGGAGTGCGACTAGATCGGCGCCCGGGGCCAACGTCCTGACTTTC.

CDR3 protein: CASSELTGANVLTF. The CDR3 DNA follows: TGTGCCAGCAGTGAACTAACCGGGGCCAACGTCCTGACTTTC. The V call is TRBV2, the J call TRBJ2-6; the D is unclear. Trimming pared 2 bases from V and 4 bases from J, leaving 6 bases between. From germline, CDR1 is SNHLY and CDR2 FYNNEI. The CDR3 totals 14 residues. Using reference TRBV2 and TRBJ2-6 for the parts outside the CDR3, the full variable domain is EPEVTQTPSHQVTQMGQEVILRCVPISNHLYFYWYRQILGQKVEFLVSFYNNEISEKSEIFDDQFSVERPDGSNFTLKIRSTKLEDSAMYFCASSELTGANVLTFGAGSRLTVL.

This clone was observed a single time. The rearrangement uses TRBV6-5 and TRBJ2-3; 10 bases map to TRBD2. Germline values: CDR1 MNHEY, CDR2 SVGAGI. V lost 6 bases and J lost 4; bases outside the gene matches: 7. CDR3 length: 15 amino acids. In DNA, the CDR3 is TGTGCCAGCAGACCCAGCGGGAGGGACTCAGATACGCAGTATTTT. Protein product: CASRPSGRDSDTQYF.

The rearrangement uses TRBV19 and TRBJ2-1, with D possibly being TRBD2 (6 bases). CDR1 and CDR2 from the germline V gene are LNHDA and SQIVND (reference sequence). The length of the CDR3 is 12 residues. Trimming removed 6 bases from V and 7 bases from J, with 10 bases in between. CDR3 sequence reads: CASSMGGNEQFF. As DNA, the CDR3 is TGTGCCAGTAGCATGGGAGGTAATGAGCAGTTCTTC.

The gene calls are TRBV19 and TRBJ2-1, with D perhaps TRBD2 (5 bases). Between the trimmed V and J ends, which lost 2 bases and 9 bases, there was a span of 14 bases. Germline values: CDR1 LNHDA, CDR2 SQIVND (reference sequence). This CDR3 spans 14 amino acids. The CDR3 region is CASSISQLAPEQFF. The CDR3 bases are TGTGCCAGTAGTATAAGTCAGCTAGCCCCTGAGCAGTTCTTC.

The DNA of the CDR3 is TGTGCCAGCAGCAAAGAGGAACGTGATCGGCGGTTAGACGAGCAGTACTTC. Translated, it gives CASSKEERDRRLDEQYF. This sequence joins TRBV21-1 and TRBJ2-7; TRBD2, the table's D call, was not compared with the DNA. TRBV21-1 represents a pseudogene. This CDR3 is 17 amino acids long.